These 15 T cell receptor beta chains were sequenced from one sample in a study of early T cells in non-severe SARS-CoV-2 infection. TCRdb re-called the 5' RACE reads through MiXCR, storing one row per CDR3 protein. The sample has 53,000 or so distinct CDR3 sequences; around 10% are singletons. The sample comprised whole blood. These receptors came from an adult who was a healthcare worker with PCR-confirmed SARS-CoV-2 infection or an uninfected control (not recorded which).

This clonotype was detected ten times or more. The CDR3: CASIPRDRSDNEQFF. In nucleotides, the CDR3 is TGTGCCAGCATCCCCCGGGACAGGAGCGACAATGAGCAGTTCTTC. The J gene is TRBJ2-1, the V gene TRBV5-6; 8 bases align to TRBD1. The CDR3 consists of 15 residues. The germline CDR1 and CDR2 sequences are SGHDT and YYEEEE. The J segment lost 5 bases and the V segment lost 6 bases, leaving 10 bases of the junction unmatched.

This clonotype was recorded at least ten times. The rearrangement uses TRBV13 and TRBJ1-2; D perhaps matches TRBD1 (5 bases). The CDR3 is made up of 15 amino acids. V lost 5 bases and J lost 4, with 17 bases in between. Looked up from germline, CDR1 is PRHDT and CDR2 is FYEKMQ (reference sequence). The CDR3 bases are TGTGCCAGCAGCCCGGGACGGAACGCACCCTATGGCTACACCTTC. Its protein is CASSPGRNAPYGYTF.

The chain couples TRBV11-2 to TRBJ1-2, with 7 bases lining up with TRBD1. The CDR3 is 13 amino acids. Per germline, CDR1 SGHAT and CDR2 FQNNGV. After removal of 7 bases from V and 0 bases from J, the junction contained 2 bases not matched to a gene. Written as DNA, the CDR3 is TGTGCCAGCACCGGGACAGCTAACTATGGCTACACCTTC. This translates into CASTGTANYGYTF.

This clonotype was recorded many times. CDR3 coding DNA: TGTGCCAGCAGCTCTACGACCGGGTCCGGGGCTTTCTTT. This translates into CASSSTTGSGAFF. The chain couples TRBV7-2 to TRBJ1-1; D ambiguous. The V end lost 4 bases, the J end lost 11 bases, and 17 bases lay between the germline ends. Looked up from germline, CDR1 is SGHTA and CDR2 is FQGNSA. The CDR3 runs 13 residues.

On this clonotype: This could be a read error, since a much larger clone is one nucleotide away. This chain connects TRBV7-8 to TRBJ1-1; D remains ambiguous. V was pared by 1 base and J by 4 bases, with 10 bases between. The CDR3 runs 14 residues. Per germline, CDR1 SGHVS and CDR2 FQNEAQ. This CDR3 reads CASSLVSKSTEAFF. The CDR3 nucleotides are TGTGCCAGCAGCTTAGTGTCTAAAAGCACTGAAGCTTTCTTT.

This clonotype was seen a few times. The chain combines TRBV10-3 with TRBJ2-1; D is unresolved. The V and J ends lost 3 bases and 0 bases respectively, with 9 bases between them. The CDR3 extends over 15 amino acids. Germline V gives CDR1 ENHRY, CDR2 SYGVKD. In DNA form, the CDR3 reads TGTGCCATCAGTGATGAAGTTTCCTCCTACAATGAGCAGTTCTTC. Protein product: CAISDEVSSYNEQFF.

This clonotype was recorded many times. CDR3 DNA: TGTGCCTGGAGTCCGAATAGCGACTACGAGCAGTACTTC. Its protein is CAWSPNSDYEQYF. J is TRBJ2-7 and V is TRBV30; maybe TRBD2 (5 bases). The germline V gene has CDR1 GTSNPN and CDR2 SVGIG (reference sequence). CDR3 length: 13 residues. Trimming shortened V by 2 bases and J by 3 bases, and 11 bases separated the two germline ends.

This clonotype came up a few times. The chain combines TRBV7-9 with TRBJ2-1; 8 nucleotides align to TRBD2. The CDR3 is 15 residues long. V shed 5 bases and J 5 bases; nucleotides not matched to a gene: 8. The germline CDR1 and CDR2 sequences are SEHNR and FQNEAQ (reference sequence). Here the CDR3 reads CASSRLSGSNNEQFF. The CDR3 DNA sequence: TGTGCCAGCAGCCGCTTGAGCGGGAGCAACAATGAGCAGTTCTTC.

This clonotype was seen repeatedly, ten times or more. This sequence joins TRBV29-1 and TRBJ1-1; 7 bases map to TRBD1. CDR3 length: 11 residues. Germline assignment: CDR1 SQVTM and CDR2 ANQGSEA. DNA for the CDR3: TGCAGTACTCTGGACAGGACTGAAGCTTTCTTT. Protein sequence: CSTLDRTEAFF.

This clonotype appeared many times. The genes are TRBV11-2 and TRBJ2-1; D not resolved. V gave up 1 base and J gave up 0 bases, with 4 bases separating them. The CDR3 covers 14 residues. Germline values: CDR1 SGHAT, CDR2 FQNNGV. CDR3 residues: CASSLGSSYNEQFF. Here the CDR3 DNA reads TGTGCCAGCAGCTTAGGCAGCTCCTACAATGAGCAGTTCTTC.

This clonotype was observed many times. This chain joins TRBV28 and TRBJ2-2; 8 bases match TRBD2. CDR3 length: 17 residues. Germline V gene sequence: CDR1 MDHEN, CDR2 SYDVKM. The V and J ends lost 2 bases and 4 bases, in that order; junction bases with no gene match: 9. CDR3 protein: CASSLEARLARTGELFF. The CDR3 region has the DNA TGTGCCAGCAGTTTAGAGGCCCGACTAGCGCGCACCGGGGAGCTGTTTTTT.

The genes are TRBV28 and TRBJ2-7; D not certain. The CDR3 extends over 15 amino acids. V was cut by 5 bases and J by 6 bases, with 20 bases left in between. Germline CDR1 and CDR2: MDHEN and SYDVKM. CDR3 in amino acids: CASSSPRAPWVEQYF. As DNA, the CDR3 is TGTGCCAGCAGTAGCCCTAGAGCCCCGTGGGTCGAGCAGTACTTC.

The CDR3 region has the DNA TGCGCCAGCAGCCCTTCAGGAGGTGGTTTAAACATTCAGTACTTC. This sequence encodes CASSPSGGGLNIQYF. The chain is built from TRBV5-1 and TRBJ2-4, with D perhaps TRBD2 (5 bases). Germline loops: CDR1 SGHRS, CDR2 YFSETQ. This CDR3 has 15 residues. V gave up 4 bases and J gave up 6 bases, with 17 bases separating them.

The table lists this clonotype with many counts. The J gene is TRBJ2-7, the V gene TRBV15; 10 nucleotides line up with TRBD2. CDR3 length: 15 amino acids. Germline values: CDR1 LNHNV, CDR2 YYDKDF (reference sequence). Losses at the gene ends were 6 bases for V and 4 bases for J; bases not matched to a gene: 9. CDR3 protein: CATSQEAGGPYEQYF. The CDR3 DNA reads as TGTGCCACCAGTCAAGAAGCGGGAGGGCCGTACGAGCAGTACTTC.

This clonotype came up many times. The chain couples TRBV29-1 to TRBJ1-5; a possible D gene is TRBD1 (5 bases). Germline V gene data show CDR1 as SQVTM and CDR2 as ANQGSEA. The V end was cut by 4 bases, the J end by 6 bases, with 13 bases between. This CDR3 contains 13 residues. CDR3 in DNA: TGCAGCGTTGTAGTGGGGGGTGCTCAGCCCCAGCATTTT. Translating gives CSVVVGGAQPQHF.